This TCR beta chain originates from a study of shared clonotypes between healthy human individuals (dated by TCRdb to 2020 to 2021). About the full investigation: Three men and a couple of women, aged 18 to 49 years, made up the cohort. For each donor, three plates each were used for CD4 naive and CD4 memory, two plates were used for CD8 naive, and one plate was used for CD8 memory. Blood TCR repertoires of a handful of healthy adults were deeply sequenced to estimate repertoire size and the extent of clonotype sharing between individuals. To increase sequencing depth and limit assay-specific biases, different laboratories used diverse techniques to prepare libraries and sequence TCR repertoires. Per donor, leukapheresis produced somewhere between about 0.94 and 9 billion PBMCs. What the study reported, not specific to this receptor: Only blood was sampled, and tissue TCR repertoires likely differ from those in blood. Rarefaction of sorted-subset datasets indicated incomplete sequencing despite the large sequencing depth. Pairwise subsampling indicated that sequencing depth was expected to affect the degree of clonotype sharing among donors. Sharing across several donors was observed for about 5% of naive CD4, 3% to 4% of naive CD8, around 2.5% of memory CD4, and about 0.38% of memory CD8 clonotypes. Because the study included only a small number of donors, the genetic and exposure-history diversity represented was limited. Larger estimated clonotype richness was generally found for naive subsets than for memory subsets. Higher generation probabilities were observed for clonotypes shared by all four sorted-subset donors than for non-shared clonotypes.

CDR1 SEHNR and CDR2 FQNEAQ were looked up in the germline V gene (reference sequence). Taken from cysteine to phenylalanine, the CDR3 has 14 residues. Left in the record is the CDR3 DNA by itself, 42 bases read in frame from the first base. From V the trimming removes 5 bases and from J it removes 4 bases, while the gene matches leave 7 bases of the junction unaccounted for. As for this clone: Its antigen is unknown. Qualities for individual bases were not recorded, and no much larger clone is one base off.

Using the deep immunoSEQ assay, TCR CDR3 regions were amplified from genomic DNA by multiplex PCR. Extracted genomic DNA from each cell subset was spread evenly across all wells of several immunoSEQ 96-well plates, with each plate serving as a replicate. For sorted subsets, each replicate PCR was loaded with roughly 0.2 ug genomic DNA, equivalent to some 27,000 T cell genomes. The purified libraries were quantified using a Qubit 3.0 fluorometer, sized with a Bioanalyzer 2100, and then quantified again using the KAPA Library Quantification kit. Each immunoSEQ 96-well plate was sequenced on its own single-read 150-cycle Illumina NextSeq 550 flow cell. On the authors' methods: Because the immunoSEQ output held only junctional sequences and lacked quality scores, the filtering could not match the filtering applied to full-length reads. Sequences were annotated with PyIR, a Python wrapper for IgBLAST v1.9, using IMGT germline references to assign V/J genes and CDR3. Reads were removed for weak V/J assignments (E-value above 1e-6), missing CDR3, stop codons, out-of-frame junctions, or ambiguous translated residues. V3J clonotypes were defined as sequences sharing the same inferred V gene, J gene, and CDR3 amino acid sequence. Percentage overlap between repertoires was computed as shared unique clonotypes divided by the size of the smaller repertoire. Repertoire richness was assessed with RTK rarefaction, the Chao1 estimator, and Recon v2.1 estimates of unobserved clonotypes. OLGA was used to compute generation probabilities for all TCRbeta clonotypes that the gDNA method yielded from a few donors. In its TCRdb copy, this immuneACCESS table keeps in-frame sequences only and misses some clones. Where compared with another copy, unresolved V genes explain less than half of these, and the others have no known cause. The V and J calls and clone size are taken from that table; D and trimming were inferred from the DNA. The sample table shows 1.4 million to 1.5 million clones, and more than 95% are seen once. The top ten constitute approximately 1.2% of the sample.

Donors were healthy HIV-negative adults with no recently reported acute infections or vaccinations. Only Caucasian adults living in Nashville, Tennessee, USA were represented among the donors. CD4+ T cells were enriched by magnetic negative selection; naive cells were then positively selected on CD45RA, and the negative fraction formed the memory subset. Blood was obtained by leukapheresis, after which PBMCs were separated by Ficoll-Histopaque density gradient centrifugation and cryopreserved in liquid nitrogen vapor phase. Analytical flow cytometry was used to check the purity and quantity of each magnetically sorted T cell population. Genomic DNA was isolated from every sorted fraction and measured by UV absorbance on a Nanodrop 2000c.

The chain is assembled from TRBV7-9 and TRBJ2-5; 7 bases in between match TRBD1. Sequencing was carried out using naive CD4+ T cells sorted from blood. What the cell subset or site label conveys for this sample: CD45RA+ positively selected. This receptor was identified in a man aged 25 to 45 in good health. The CDR3 is CASSNDRARETQYF. The bases read TGTGCCAGCAGCAACGACAGGGCACGAGAGACCCAGTACTTC.